This TCR beta chain is from a study of CD8 T cells in Susac syndrome. On the study more broadly: Each patient with Susac syndrome, at the time of blood draw, was therapy-naive, on corticosteroids, or on intravenous immunoglobulin alone. Regarding the study as a whole: Clonal expansion was absent from the CD4+ T cell repertoires in Susac syndrome. The study acknowledged a relatively small number of individuals in its TCR sequencing and HLA analysis.

As judged by recently defined diagnostic criteria, patients with Susac syndrome had definite or probable disease. Worth noting for this clonotype: Its antigen is not identified.

The RNA, about 0.45 to 1 ug, was put through reverse transcription using random hexamers. From the immunoSEQ multiplex PCR reads, TCRdb called clonotypes with MiXCR, one entry per CDR3 protein. The data hold 210,000 or so distinct CDR3 sequences, with around 93% observed a single time. The CDR3 length is 16 residues. The V end lost 4 bases, the J end lost 5 bases, and 20 bases lay between the germline ends. Germline assignment: CDR1 ENHRY and CDR2 SYGVKD. The specimen was CD4+ T cells from PBMCs. The source is a human donor with Susac syndrome. This chain links TRBV10-3 with TRBJ2-5; perhaps TRBD2 as D (6 bases). CDR3 protein: CAISGRGGARGETQYF. CDR3 in DNA: TGTGCCATCAGTGGACGGGGCGGGGCTCGAGGGGAGACCCAGTACTTC.